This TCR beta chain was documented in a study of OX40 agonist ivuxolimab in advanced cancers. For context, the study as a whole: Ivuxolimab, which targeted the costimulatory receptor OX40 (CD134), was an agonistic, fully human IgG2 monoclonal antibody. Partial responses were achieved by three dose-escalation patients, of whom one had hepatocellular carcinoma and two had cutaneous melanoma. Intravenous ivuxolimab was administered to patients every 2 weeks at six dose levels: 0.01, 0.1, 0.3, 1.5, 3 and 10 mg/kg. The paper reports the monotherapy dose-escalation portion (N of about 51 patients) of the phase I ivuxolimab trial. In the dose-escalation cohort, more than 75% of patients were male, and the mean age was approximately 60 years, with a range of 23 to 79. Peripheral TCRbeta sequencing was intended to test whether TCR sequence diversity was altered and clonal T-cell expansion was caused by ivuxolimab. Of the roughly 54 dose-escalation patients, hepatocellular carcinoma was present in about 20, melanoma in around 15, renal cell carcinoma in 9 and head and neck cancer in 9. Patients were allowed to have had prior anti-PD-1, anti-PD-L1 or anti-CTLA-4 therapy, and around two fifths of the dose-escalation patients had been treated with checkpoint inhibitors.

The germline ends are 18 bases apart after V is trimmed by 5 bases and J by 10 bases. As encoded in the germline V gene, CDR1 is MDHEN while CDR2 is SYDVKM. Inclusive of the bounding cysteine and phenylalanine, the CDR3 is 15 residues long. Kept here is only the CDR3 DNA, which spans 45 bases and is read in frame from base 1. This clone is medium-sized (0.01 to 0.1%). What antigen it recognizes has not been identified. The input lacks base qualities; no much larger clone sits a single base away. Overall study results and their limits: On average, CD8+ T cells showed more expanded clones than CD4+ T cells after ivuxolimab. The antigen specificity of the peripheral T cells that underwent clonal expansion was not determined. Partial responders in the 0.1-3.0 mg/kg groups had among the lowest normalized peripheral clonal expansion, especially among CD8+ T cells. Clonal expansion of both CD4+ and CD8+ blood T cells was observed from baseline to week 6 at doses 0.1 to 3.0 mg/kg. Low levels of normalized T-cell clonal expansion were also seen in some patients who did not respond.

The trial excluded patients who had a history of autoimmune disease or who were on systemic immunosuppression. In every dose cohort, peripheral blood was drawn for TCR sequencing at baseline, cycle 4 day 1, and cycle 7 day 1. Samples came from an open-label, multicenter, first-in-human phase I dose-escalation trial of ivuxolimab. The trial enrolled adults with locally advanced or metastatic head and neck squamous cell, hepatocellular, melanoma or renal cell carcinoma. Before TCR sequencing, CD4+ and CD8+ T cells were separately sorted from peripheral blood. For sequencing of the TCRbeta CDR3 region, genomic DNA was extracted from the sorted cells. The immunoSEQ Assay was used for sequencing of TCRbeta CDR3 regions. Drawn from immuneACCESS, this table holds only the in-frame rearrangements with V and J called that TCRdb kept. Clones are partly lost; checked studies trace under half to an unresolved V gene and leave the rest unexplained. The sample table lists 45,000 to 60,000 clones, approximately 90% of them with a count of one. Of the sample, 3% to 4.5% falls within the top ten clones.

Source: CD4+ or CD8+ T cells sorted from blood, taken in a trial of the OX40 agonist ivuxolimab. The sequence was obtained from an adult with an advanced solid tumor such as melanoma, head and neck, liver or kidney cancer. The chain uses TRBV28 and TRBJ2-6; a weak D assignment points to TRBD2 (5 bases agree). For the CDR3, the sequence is CASSERTGDDNVLTF. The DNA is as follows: TGTGCCAGCAGTGAGAGGACCGGGGATGATAACGTCCTGACTTTC.